The 8 T cell receptor beta chains in this list originate from one sample, sequenced in a study of identical twins. One entry per CDR3 protein, called by TCRdb with MiXCR from the 5' RACE reads. There are 500,000 or so distinct CDR3 sequences in the sample; approximately 14% occur only once, and around 0.57% lies in the top ten. These data were likewise used in another study, on yellow fever vaccine responses in identical twins.

Source material: CD4+ T cells sorted from blood. The receptor set was obtained from a woman aged 18 to 35 in good health.

This clonotype was seen a handful of times. J is TRBJ2-5 and V is TRBV20-1; the D is unclear. Trimming removed 3 bases from V and 5 bases from J, with 7 bases in between. Germline-derived CDR1 and CDR2 are DFQATT and SNEGSKA (reference sequence). This CDR3 spans 11 amino acids. The CDR3 here is CSASSEETQYF. For the CDR3, the DNA is TGCAGTGCTAGTTCTGAGGAGACCCAGTACTTC.

V gene TRBV20-1 combines with J gene TRBJ2-1; D uncertain. Deletions cut 0 bases from V and 4 bases from J, with 13 bases between. Germline-derived CDR1 and CDR2 are DFQATT and SNEGSKA (reference sequence). There are 15 residues in the CDR3. CDR3 loop: CSARDLLRNYNEQFF. CDR3 nucleotides: TGCAGTGCTAGAGATCTTCTTAGAAATTACAATGAGCAGTTCTTC.

This clonotype was detected a few times. This chain connects TRBV6-2 or TRBV6-3 to TRBJ2-7; no clear D gene. Trimming left V 6 bases short and J 11 bases short, with 20 bases between. Looked up from germline, CDR1 is MNHEY and CDR2 is SVGEGT. The CDR3 spans 13 residues. The CDR3 sequence is CASRGAATLSKYF. The DNA of the CDR3 is TGTGCCAGCAGAGGAGCAGCAACCCTGAGCAAGTACTTC.

The chain couples TRBV10-3 to TRBJ2-5; D gene unclear. This CDR3 spans 12 amino acids. The germline V and J ends were trimmed by 3 bases and 7 bases, with 9 bases remaining between them. Germline values: CDR1 ENHRY, CDR2 SYGVKD. The CDR3 reads CAISDDPPTQYF. Here the CDR3 DNA reads TGTGCCATCAGTGACGACCCCCCGACCCAGTACTTC.

J is TRBJ2-5 and V is TRBV6-2 or TRBV6-3; TRBD2 aligns across 9 bases. This CDR3 is built from 16 residues. The germline gives CDR1 MNHEY, CDR2 SVGEGT. V shed 2 bases, J shed 5 bases, and the junction held 9 bases outside the gene matches. This CDR3 is CASSYSGGRAPETQYF. CDR3 coding DNA: TGTGCCAGCAGTTACAGCGGCGGGAGGGCCCCGGAGACCCAGTACTTC.

This clonotype was counted only a few times. The chain carries TRBV5-1 and TRBJ1-4; TRBD1 matches at 7 bases. The J segment lost 7 bases and the V segment lost 1 base, leaving 10 bases of the junction unmatched. Germline loops: CDR1 SGHRS, CDR2 YFSETQ. The CDR3 is made up of 16 amino acids. This CDR3 is CASSLYGDRVGEKLFF. The CDR3 coding sequence is TGCGCCAGCAGCTTGTATGGAGACAGGGTGGGTGAAAAACTGTTTTTT.

This clonotype was recorded a few times. The rearrangement uses TRBV6-5 and TRBJ2-7; 10 bases align to TRBD1. There are 15 residues in the CDR3. Germline V gene sequence: CDR1 MNHEY, CDR2 SVGAGI. J was trimmed by 4 bases and V by 2 bases; bases with no gene match: 5. This CDR3 reads CASSYRDRGGYEQYF. The CDR3, as DNA: TGTGCCAGCAGTTACCGGGACAGGGGCGGGTACGAGCAGTACTTC.

This chain joins TRBV12-3 or TRBV12-4 and TRBJ1-2; D is uncertain. The CDR3 loop spans 14 amino acids. V lost 6 bases, J lost 3 bases, and 14 bases lay in between. The CDR3 region is CASSQRGSDYGYTF. The CDR3 nucleotides are TGTGCCAGCAGCCAACGGGGTTCGGACTATGGCTACACCTTC.